This entry describes one T cell receptor (beta chain). The assay was immunoSEQ multiplex PCR, and TCRdb's table has in-frame clones only and misses some. The sample has roughly 140,000 clones; approximately 88% are singletons. This sample is part of a study of T cell responses to AZD1222 COVID-19 vaccine. The input for sequencing was peripheral blood, taken on day 0 of AZD1222 vaccination. The origin of this receptor is an adult in good health.

This chain's CDR3 is CASRVELNQPQHF. In nucleotides, the CDR3 is TGTGCCAGTAGGGTTGAGTTGAATCAGCCCCAGCATTTT. This rearrangement joins TRBV19 to TRBJ1-5; D not certain. The CDR3 covers 13 residues. V lost 6 bases to trimming and J lost 4 bases, with 10 bases between them. CDR1 LNHDA and CDR2 SQIVND come from the germline V gene (reference sequence).